These 10 T cell receptor beta chains were all obtained from the same sample, sequenced in a study of T-cell memory formation after mild COVID-19. Each CDR3 protein is one row after TCRdb ran MiXCR on the 5' RACE reads. The sample contains hundreds of thousands of distinct CDR3 sequences, approximately 13% of which appear only once. Sequences were obtained from PBMCs or a T cell subset sorted from them (not recorded which). Receptor source: a man younger than 35 who had mild COVID-19 (a few samples of this study predate the infection). Cell type and time point are not known.

The chain has TRBV15 and TRBJ1-3; D unclear. Trimming took 0 bases from V and 4 from J, leaving 4 bases between them. This CDR3 has 13 residues. Germline assignment: CDR1 LNHNV and CDR2 YYDKDF (reference sequence). The CDR3 DNA reads as TGTGCCACCAGCAGAGATCGGGGAAACACCATATATTTT. This translates into CATSRDRGNTIYF.

About this clonotype: Possible read error: a much larger clone is one base away. This CDR3 reads CASSFTRGGYNEQFF. In nucleotides, the CDR3 is TGCGCCAGCAGCTTCACTAGAGGGGGTTACAATGAGCAGTTCTTC. The V gene is TRBV4-3, the J gene TRBJ2-1; a weak D match, TRBD1 (6 bases). Per the germline V gene, CDR1 is LGHNA and CDR2 is YSLEER. V was cut by 5 bases and J by 4 bases, with 15 bases left in between. This CDR3 contains 15 residues.

This clonotype showed up just a few times. The genes are TRBV3-1 and TRBJ2-1, with 10 bases matching TRBD1. With 5 bases clipped from V and 7 bases from J, the junction kept 11 bases outside the gene matches. The V gene's germline CDR1 is LGHDT and CDR2 YNNKEL (reference sequence). This CDR3 has 16 residues. The DNA for the CDR3 is TGTGCCAGCAGCTTCCGACCGGGACAGGGGACGAATGAGCAGTTCTTC. The encoded protein is CASSFRPGQGTNEQFF.

This chain connects TRBV6-5 to TRBJ2-3; 13 nucleotides agree with TRBD2. The J segment lost 1 base and the V segment lost 6 bases, leaving 7 bases of the junction unmatched. CDR3 size: 17 residues. The germline V gene encodes CDR1 MNHEY and CDR2 SVGAGI. The CDR3 nucleotides are TGTGCCAGCAGCATTGCAGGACTAGCGGGGGGCACAGATACGCAGTATTTT. Translation: CASSIAGLAGGTDTQYF.

V and J are TRBV7-2 and TRBJ2-7; D gene ambiguous. The germline V gene encodes CDR1 SGHTA and CDR2 FQGNSA. Trimming shortened V by 5 bases and J by 4 bases, and 18 bases separated the two germline ends. The CDR3 covers 15 residues. CDR3: CASSPSTVRNYEQYF. For the CDR3, the DNA is TGTGCCAGCAGCCCGTCTACGGTTAGGAATTACGAGCAGTACTTC.

The V and J genes are TRBV12-3 or TRBV12-4 and TRBJ2-3; 7 bases are a match to TRBD2. The ends lost 5 bases at V and 1 base at J; junction bases unmatched: 6. The CDR3 is 15 residues long. In DNA, the CDR3 is TGTGCCAGCAGTGGGGCGGGGGATCGCACAGATACGCAGTATTTT. It encodes CASSGAGDRTDTQYF.

This clonotype was counted between two and nine times. The V and J genes are TRBV20-1 and TRBJ2-3; 11 bases agree with TRBD1. This CDR3 has 16 amino acids. Trimming at V came to 2 bases and at J to 5 bases, leaving 9 bases not matched to a gene. Per germline, CDR1 DFQATT and CDR2 SNEGSKA (reference sequence). The CDR3 DNA reads as TGCAGTGCTAGAAAGGGCGGACAGGGGGCGAAAGATACGCAGTATTTT. Its translation is CSARKGGQGAKDTQYF.

This clonotype appeared a few times. V usage is TRBV7-2 and J usage is TRBJ2-7; a possible D gene is TRBD2 (7 bases). The CDR3 is 16 residues long. CDR1 and CDR2 (germline): SGHTA, FQGNSA. Trimming left V 5 bases short and J 0 bases short, with 17 bases between. The CDR3 sequence is CASSPGGALSSYEQYF. In DNA form, the CDR3 reads TGTGCCAGCAGCCCTGGGGGGGCGTTGAGCTCCTACGAGCAGTACTTC.

This clonotype was seen more than once but under ten times. The chain has TRBV20-1 and TRBJ2-1; D might be TRBD2 (7 bases). The CDR3 extends over 15 amino acids. From germline, CDR1 is DFQATT and CDR2 SNEGSKA (reference sequence). V lost 0 bases and J lost 2, with 11 bases in between. In nucleotides, the CDR3 is TGCAGTGCTAGAGATAGGGGGGGTCCCTACAATGAGCAGTTCTTC. Its protein is CSARDRGGPYNEQFF.

CDR3 nucleotide sequence: TGTGCCAGCAGCTCCGACCAAGCTGGTACGCAGTATTTT. This encodes CASSSDQAGTQYF. This sequence joins TRBV9 and TRBJ2-3; D not certain. The germline V and J ends were trimmed by 4 bases and 8 bases, with 14 bases remaining between them. The germline CDR1 and CDR2 sequences are SGDLS and YYNGEE. This CDR3 contains 13 residues. Combining the CDR3 with reference TRBV9 and TRBJ2-3 gives the whole variable domain DSGVTQTPKHLITATGQRVTLRCSPRSGDLSVYWYQQSLDQGLQFLIQYYNGEERAKGNILERFSAQQFPDLHSELNLSSLELGDSALYFCASSSDQAGTQYFGPGTRLTVL.